A single sample gave rise to the 5 T cell receptor beta chains below, sequenced in a study of CD8+ T cells in alopecia areata. In each case, RNA was isolated and then reverse transcribed into cDNA as the sequencing template. Generated by immunoSEQ multiplex PCR, the TCRdb table keeps only in-frame clones and is missing some. The top ten hold 10% to 15% of the sample, which has approximately 110,000 clones, roughly 55% seen once. The treatment was: oral pan-JAK inhibitor, 5-10 mg twice daily. The specimen was CD8+ T cells sorted from blood, collected at week 24, from a patient treated with tofacitinib. Source of these receptors: a human donor with alopecia areata.

This clone showed up just once. This rearrangement joins TRBV4-1 to TRBJ1-4, with 9 bases lining up with TRBD1. CDR3 size: 16 residues. CDR1 is MGHRA, CDR2 YSYEKL, per germline. V dropped 2 bases and J dropped 8; count of bases not matched to a gene: 9. This CDR3 reads CASSQRTGTGPEKLFF. The CDR3 coding sequence is TGCGCCAGCAGCCAACGCACCGGGACAGGGCCCGAAAAACTGTTTTTT.

V gene TRBV27 combines with J gene TRBJ2-3, with a weak D call TRBD2 (5 bases). CDR3 length: 14 residues. Trimming stripped 8 bases from V and 5 bases from J, with 17 bases between. Per the germline V gene, CDR1 is MNHEY and CDR2 is SMNVEV (reference sequence). CDR3 sequence (DNA): TGTGCCAGCCTCCCCCCCGGGGTTGGAGATACGCAGTATTTT. Translated, it gives CASLPPGVGDTQYF.

The J gene is TRBJ2-3, the V gene TRBV11-2, with D tentatively TRBD2 (6 bases). The length of the CDR3 is 13 residues. Germline assignment: CDR1 SGHAT and CDR2 FQNNGV. V was shortened by 5 bases and J by 4 bases, with 10 bases between the two germline ends. The DNA for the CDR3 is TGTGCCAGCAGCCGTCTAGCGCCAGATACGCAGTATTTT. The encoded protein is CASSRLAPDTQYF.

This clone was observed a handful of times. The chain joins TRBV7-9 to TRBJ2-1; no clear D gene. Trimming shortened V by 5 bases and J by 5 bases, and 10 bases separated the two germline ends. Germline CDR1 reads SEHNR; CDR2 reads FQNEAQ (reference sequence). The CDR3 runs 13 residues. DNA of the CDR3: TGTGCCAGCAGCCCCGGGCTCAACAATGAGCAGTTCTTC. Translated, it gives CASSPGLNNEQFF.

The chain's CDR3 is CAIMGSSYNSPLHF. CDR3 nucleotides: TGTGCCATCATGGGGAGCTCCTATAATTCACCCCTCCACTTT. V is TRBV10-3 and J is TRBJ1-6; D is ambiguous. The V and J ends lost 7 bases and 0 bases respectively, with 7 bases between them. The CDR3 totals 14 residues. Germline V gene sequence: CDR1 ENHRY, CDR2 SYGVKD.